These 28 T cell receptor beta chains were sequenced from one sample in a study of vaccination and CD4 T cells after COVID-19. Time point denoted: late sampling 161 to 241 days after vaccination in a few convalescent patients. Indicated treatment: roughly ten-day PBMC culture with coronavirus spike peptide pools or control peptides (ViraFEST assay). Antigen specificity for these receptors is unknown. Sequenced with the Oncomine TCR Beta short-read assay was DNA taken from cultured CD4+ T cells. TCRdb called the PCR reads again in MiXCR, with one record for every CDR3 protein. The sample carries around 27,000 distinct CDR3 sequences, 28% recorded once. Sequencing was performed on CD4+ T cells from blood, cultured in vitro, taken about 7 months after SARS-CoV-2 vaccination. These receptors were obtained from a human donor who had recovered from COVID-19.

This clonotype was observed many times. The chain couples TRBV20-1 to TRBJ2-5; the D call may be TRBD1 or TRBD2 (5 bases each). Per the germline V gene, CDR1 is DFQATT and CDR2 is SNEGSKA (reference sequence). V lost 4 bases to trimming and J lost 2 bases, with 8 bases between them. This CDR3 comprises 12 residues. DNA of the CDR3: TGCAGTGCTAAGGGACGGCAAGAGACCCAGTACTTC. It is translated as CSAKGRQETQYF.

This clonotype occurred a few times. The chain recombines TRBV7-9 with TRBJ1-1, with a possible D match to TRBD1 (6 bases). The CDR3 has 14 residues. The germline V gene encodes CDR1 SEHNR and CDR2 FQNEAQ (reference sequence). Deletions cut 5 bases from V and 1 base from J, with 11 bases between. The CDR3 loop is CASSPGDTNTEAFF. The DNA of the CDR3 is TGTGCCAGCAGCCCGGGGGACACGAACACTGAAGCTTTCTTT.

V and J are TRBV7-2 and TRBJ2-7; 8 bases match TRBD1. V shed 5 bases, J shed 6 bases, and the junction held 12 bases outside the gene matches. Germline CDR1 SGHTA, CDR2 FQGNSA. The CDR3 is made up of 15 amino acids. CDR3 sequence (DNA): TGTGCCAGCAGCCCCGGACAGGGAGTCTGGGGCGAGCAGTACTTC. Its translation: CASSPGQGVWGEQYF.

The genes are TRBV6-1 and TRBJ1-5; D is uncertain. CDR3 size: 13 residues. With 7 bases removed from V and 9 bases from J, the gap between germline ends came to 16 bases. CDR1 and CDR2 (germline): MNHNS, SASEGT. CDR3: CASTQLGITPQHF. CDR3 coding DNA: TGTGCCAGCACCCAATTAGGTATTACGCCCCAGCATTTT.

The gene calls are TRBV20-1 and TRBJ2-1; 7 bases are shared with TRBD2. Germline assignment: CDR1 DFQATT and CDR2 SNEGSKA (reference sequence). J was trimmed by 5 bases and V by 5 bases; bases with no gene match: 9. The CDR3 covers 14 residues. CDR3 DNA sequence: TGCAGTGCTCCTAGCGGACACGGCGACAATGAGCAGTTCTTC. This translates into CSAPSGHGDNEQFF.

There are a few counts of this clonotype. This chain links TRBV27 with TRBJ2-3; D ambiguous. Germline CDR1 is MNHEY and CDR2 is SMNVEV (reference sequence). Trimming removed 8 bases from V and 4 bases from J, with 19 bases in between. The CDR3 loop spans 15 amino acids. The CDR3 spells CASCDPIGLPDTQYF. In DNA form, the CDR3 reads TGTGCCAGCTGCGACCCCATTGGGCTTCCAGATACGCAGTATTTT.

This chain links TRBV7-9 with TRBJ1-6, with D possibly being TRBD1 (6 bases). The CDR3 runs to 16 residues. V lost 0 bases and J lost 9, with 15 bases in between. Germline V gene lookup returns CDR1 SEHNR and CDR2 FQNEAQ (reference sequence). In DNA form, the CDR3 reads TGTGCCAGCAGCTTAGCGCCCCCCGGACAGTTTTCACCCCTCCACTTT. This gives the protein CASSLAPPGQFSPLHF. The full variable domain, rest sourced from reference TRBV7-9 and TRBJ1-6, is DTGVSQNPRHKITKRGQNVTFRCDPISEHNRLYWYRQTLGQGPEFLTYFQNEAQLEKSRLLSDRFSAERPKGSFSTLEIQRTEQGDSAMYLCASSLAPPGQFSPLHFGNGTRLTVT.

This clonotype was detected only a few times. This rearrangement joins TRBV19 to TRBJ1-1; D is unresolved. Germline V gene sequence: CDR1 LNHDA, CDR2 SQIVND (reference sequence). The CDR3 contains 13 residues. The ends were cut back, 6 bases at V and 3 bases at J, with 11 bases in the middle. DNA for the CDR3: TGTGCCAGTAGGGAAGGACGGGACACTGAAGCTTTCTTT. Its translation: CASREGRDTEAFF.

J is TRBJ2-5 and V is TRBV18; 7 bases fit TRBD1. Trimming at V came to 3 bases and at J to 2 bases, leaving 3 bases not matched to a gene. The CDR3 totals 14 residues. Germline CDR1 and CDR2: KGHSH and LQKENI. As DNA, the CDR3 is TGTGCCAGCTCACCTGGGACAGTTCAAGAGACCCAGTACTTC. It specifies CASSPGTVQETQYF. Looking up the rest from reference TRBV18 and TRBJ2-5 gives the full variable domain: NAGVMQNPRHLVRRRGQEARLRCSPMKGHSHVYWYRQLPEEGLKFMVYLQKENIIDESGMPKERFSAEFPKEGPSILRIQQVVRGDSAAYFCASSPGTVQETQYFGPGTRLLVL.

The rearrangement joins TRBV6-1 to TRBJ2-7; 14 nucleotides align to TRBD2. V lost 6 bases and J lost 5; bases outside the gene matches: 6. The CDR3 runs 15 residues. Germline CDR1 reads MNHNS; CDR2 reads SASEGT. The CDR3 is CASRRGLAGVNEQYF. The CDR3 region has the DNA TGTGCCAGCAGGCGGGGACTAGCGGGAGTAAACGAGCAGTACTTC.

This clonotype came up a few times. V gene TRBV21-1 combines with J gene TRBJ2-3; the table gives TRBD1 as D, unverified against the DNA. TRBV21-1 is a known pseudogene. The length of the CDR3 is 15 residues. The DNA of the CDR3 is TGTGCCAGCAGCAAAGCTGGACAGCTCACAGATACGCAGTATTTT. As protein: CASSKAGQLTDTQYF.

This clonotype showed up just a few times. The chain combines TRBV20-1 with TRBJ2-3; 8 positions match TRBD2. The CDR3 length is 15 residues. After removal of 0 bases from V and 6 bases from J, the junction contained 8 bases not matched to a gene. Germline CDR1 and CDR2: DFQATT and SNEGSKA (reference sequence). CDR3 sequence (DNA): TGCAGTGCTAGAGATGCGAGCGGGAGACCGGATACGCAGTATTTT. The encoded protein is CSARDASGRPDTQYF.

V and J are TRBV29-1 and TRBJ2-1; no clear D gene. The CDR3 length is 10 residues. Looked up from germline, CDR1 is SQVTM and CDR2 is ANQGSEA. The V and J ends lost 3 bases and 14 bases respectively, with 11 bases between them. DNA for the CDR3: TGCAGCGTTGATCGGCAAACTGAGTTCTTC. It yields the protein CSVDRQTEFF.

This chain links TRBV20-1 with TRBJ2-1; D may correspond to TRBD1 or TRBD2 (5 bases each). Per the germline V gene, CDR1 is DFQATT and CDR2 is SNEGSKA (reference sequence). V lost 5 bases and J lost 4, with 15 bases in between. CDR3 size: 14 residues. As DNA, the CDR3 is TGCAGTGCTTCCGGGACCAACGGGTACAATGAGCAGTTCTTC. This encodes CSASGTNGYNEQFF.

The V and J genes are TRBV20-1 and TRBJ2-6; D is unclear. Trimming took off 3 bases at V and 0 bases at J, with 9 bases between the two ends. CDR3 length: 15 amino acids. Germline V gene sequence: CDR1 DFQATT, CDR2 SNEGSKA (reference sequence). The CDR3: CSASTRVSGANVLTF. The DNA of the CDR3 is TGCAGTGCTAGTACTCGGGTCTCTGGGGCCAACGTCCTGACTTTC.

With respect to this clonotype: A single base separates this from a much larger clone, so it may be a read error. The chain has TRBV7-2 and TRBJ2-3, with D tentatively TRBD1 or TRBD2 (5 bases each). The CDR3 spans 16 residues. CDR1 is SGHTA, CDR2 FQGNSA, per germline. CDR3 residues: CVSSLALGRATDTQYF. DNA of the CDR3: TGTGTCAGCAGCTTAGCGCTGGGGCGGGCAACAGATACGCAGTATTTT.

This clonotype has just a few counts. The genes are TRBV20-1 and TRBJ2-3, with TRBD2 matching over 15 bases. Trimming cost V 8 bases and J 4 bases; bases outside gene matches: 10. The CDR3 sequence is 16 residues long. Per the germline V gene, CDR1 is DFQATT and CDR2 is SNEGSKA (reference sequence). CDR3 loop: CSPRTSGRASSDTQYF. DNA for the CDR3: TGCAGTCCTCGGACTAGCGGGAGGGCCTCCTCAGATACGCAGTATTTT.

CDR3 residues: CASSLPPAGTSELGETQYF. CDR3 bases: TGCGCCAGCAGCCTCCCCCCCGCTGGGACTAGCGAGTTGGGAGAGACCCAGTACTTC. The chain has TRBV5-1 and TRBJ2-5, with 10 nucleotides matching TRBD2. J lost 4 bases, V lost 4 bases, and 19 bases had no gene match. The CDR3 is 19 residues long. Germline V gene sequence: CDR1 SGHRS, CDR2 YFSETQ.

The V call is TRBV11-1, the J call TRBJ2-7; TRBD1 agrees at 10 bases. Germline CDR1 reads SGHAT; CDR2 reads FQDESV (reference sequence). With 4 bases clipped from V and 5 bases from J, the junction kept 8 bases outside the gene matches. This CDR3 is 15 amino acids long. CDR3 sequence (DNA): TGTGCCAGCAGCTCTACCGGGACAGGGGAAGACGAGCAGTACTTC. Its protein is CASSSTGTGEDEQYF.

The V call is TRBV30, the J call TRBJ2-5; no clear D gene. Germline V gene sequence: CDR1 GTSNPN, CDR2 SVGIG (reference sequence). V was pared by 4 bases and J by 3 bases, with 12 bases between. The length of the CDR3 is 13 residues. The CDR3 DNA follows: TGTGCCTGGATGGTACGAGGTAAAGAGACCCAGTACTTC. The encoded protein is CAWMVRGKETQYF.

This clonotype appeared a few times. The V call is TRBV20-1, the J call TRBJ2-7; TRBD2 agrees at 7 bases. The germline V gene encodes CDR1 DFQATT and CDR2 SNEGSKA (reference sequence). V shed 4 bases and J 5 bases; nucleotides not matched to a gene: 23. The CDR3 contains 18 residues. This CDR3 is CSATLRAGASVDEDEQYF. CDR3 DNA: TGCAGTGCTACCTTAAGGGCGGGAGCTAGCGTTGACGAAGACGAGCAGTACTTC.

The rearrangement joins TRBV6-1 to TRBJ2-7; 9 nucleotides align to TRBD2. V shed 7 bases, J shed 5 bases, and the junction held 15 bases outside the gene matches. From germline, CDR1 is MNHNS and CDR2 SASEGT. The CDR3 totals 16 residues. The CDR3 bases are TGTGCCAGCAAGGGAGCGCGGGCTAGCGGGACTAACGAGCAGTACTTC. Encoded protein: CASKGARASGTNEQYF.

This clonotype was counted between two and nine times. The chain links TRBV6-1 to TRBJ2-1; TRBD1 or TRBD2 may be the D gene (5 bases each). V lost 1 base to trimming and J lost 5 bases, with 15 bases between them. The V gene's germline CDR1 is MNHNS and CDR2 SASEGT. The CDR3 loop spans 16 amino acids. In DNA form, the CDR3 reads TGTGCCAGCAGTGAAGATTGGGGGAGTACCCACAATGAGCAGTTCTTC. Translation: CASSEDWGSTHNEQFF.

The chain recombines TRBV27 with TRBJ1-2; 7 bases agree with TRBD1. This CDR3 is 17 amino acids long. V shed 5 bases and J 8 bases; nucleotides not matched to a gene: 20. Germline CDR1 MNHEY, CDR2 SMNVEV (reference sequence). The CDR3 bases are TGTGCCAGCAGTCACTTTCTAACTCGTACAGGGGCAGCGGGCTACACCTTC. This gives the protein CASSHFLTRTGAAGYTF.

The chain joins TRBV20-1 to TRBJ2-7; 7 bases are shared with TRBD2. With 2 bases clipped from V and 0 bases from J, the junction kept 7 bases outside the gene matches. The germline gives CDR1 DFQATT, CDR2 SNEGSKA (reference sequence). The CDR3 is 15 amino acids. The CDR3: CSARSAGGSSYEQYF. CDR3 coding DNA: TGCAGTGCTAGATCGGCAGGCGGGAGCTCCTACGAGCAGTACTTC.

This chain connects TRBV28 to TRBJ2-2; D uncertain. Per germline, CDR1 MDHEN and CDR2 SYDVKM. Trimming pared 8 bases from V and 2 bases from J, leaving 12 bases between. The CDR3 is 14 residues long. In nucleotides, the CDR3 is TGTGCCAGCTCCGGTGGGCTAAACACCGGGGAGCTGTTTTTT. Encoded protein: CASSGGLNTGELFF.

The V and J genes are TRBV27 and TRBJ1-1; 10 nucleotides agree with TRBD1. This CDR3 region has 17 residues. With 6 bases clipped from V and 4 bases from J, the junction kept 14 bases outside the gene matches. Germline CDR1 and CDR2: MNHEY and SMNVEV (reference sequence). The CDR3 DNA is TGTGCCAGCAGGCGAACCGGGACAGGGGCGATGGGCACTGAAGCTTTCTTT. It yields the protein CASRRTGTGAMGTEAFF.

This clonotype was seen a few times. The chain combines TRBV19 with TRBJ1-5, with 8 bases fitting TRBD1. The CDR3 is 17 residues long. CDR1 and CDR2 (germline): LNHDA, SQIVND (reference sequence). V gave up 4 bases and J gave up 11 bases; unmatched junction bases: 19. The CDR3 sequence: CASSTLRDRLLGGAQHF. CDR3 nucleotides: TGTGCCAGTAGTACCCTCCGGGACAGGTTATTGGGTGGAGCCCAGCATTTT.